This T cell receptor beta chain was sequenced for a study of regulatory T cells in long-lasting Graves disease. The time point was: newly diagnosed GD, antithyroid drugs for less than 3 months. After RNA was extracted from PBMCs, the TCR library was made from it. V dropped 9 bases and J dropped 2; count of bases not matched to a gene: 10. From germline, CDR1 is LNHNV and CDR2 YYDKDF (reference sequence). The CDR3 length is 14 residues. HTBI primers from iRepertoire and Arm-PCR of CDR3 regions yielded the TCR beta libraries. MiXCR, applied by TCRdb to the multiplex PCR reads, yields one record per CDR3 protein. Of about 530,000 distinct CDR3 sequences in the sample, about 16% were seen once. This clonotype was counted a few times. A further study also used this sample, focusing on T cells in Graves' hyperthyroidism and ophthalmopathy. That publication notes: Hyperthyroidism had been newly diagnosed in patients aged 18 to 65, and its duration was under 2 months.

The V and J genes are TRBV15 and TRBJ2-7; 7 bases match TRBD1. This sample comprised peripheral blood mononuclear cells (PBMCs), obtained at new diagnosis, from a patient treated with antithyroid drugs. This receptor was taken from a woman aged 35-65 years with Graves disease. CDR3 in amino acids: CATSSGTVPYEQYF. Here the CDR3 DNA reads TGTGCCACTAGTTCCGGGACAGTCCCCTACGAGCAGTACTTC. Complete variable domain (other parts from reference TRBV15 and TRBJ2-7): DAMVIQNPRYQVTQFGKPVTLSCSQTLNHNVMYWYQQKSSQAPKLLFHYYDKDFNNEADTPDNFQSRRPNTSFCFLDIRSPGLGDTAMYLCATSSGTVPYEQYFGPGTRLTVT.